This TCR beta chain was found in a study of T cell changes during pregnancy in multiple sclerosis. V lost 4 bases to trimming and J lost 8 bases; unmatched junction nucleotides: 10. In germline, CDR1 is SGHRS, CDR2 YFSETQ. This CDR3 contains 15 residues. Clones were read by immunoSEQ multiplex PCR, and TCRdb kept only the in-frame ones, dropping some. The table has fewer than 80,000 clones, roughly nine tenths seen once. The sample consisted of CD4+ T cells from peripheral blood mononuclear cells, taken in the third trimester of pregnancy. The clonotype originates from a female donor in good health, enrolled as a control in a pregnancy study. The J gene is TRBJ1-4, the V gene TRBV5-1; 8 nucleotides agree with TRBD1. CDR3 protein: CASSPTGGNGEKLFF. DNA for the CDR3: TGCGCCAGCAGCCCTACAGGGGGTAATGGAGAAAAACTGTTTTTT. Combining the CDR3 with reference TRBV5-1 and TRBJ1-4 gives the whole variable domain KAGVTQTPRYLIKTRGQQVTLSCSPISGHRSVSWYQQTPGQGLQFLFEYFSETQRNKGNFPGRFSGRQFSNSRSEMNVSTLELGDSALYLCASSPTGGNGEKLFFGSGTQLSVL.